Following are 24 T cell receptor beta chains from one sample sequenced in a study of T cell repertoires in cytomegalovirus infection. Their recognized antigens are unknown. TCRdb redid the calling of the reads with MiXCR, one entry per CDR3 protein. Of fewer than 650,000 distinct CDR3 sequences listed, about 40% are singletons. Sequences were derived from cultured PBMCs, sampled from culture after CMV antigen stimulation. The receptors stem from a human donor in good health (CMV status not recorded). Some clones in this sample may be carry-over from other donors' samples.

The chain has TRBV18 and TRBJ1-4; TRBD1 agrees at 7 bases. In germline, CDR1 is KGHSH, CDR2 LQKENI. V lost 4 bases and J lost 2; bases outside the gene matches: 7. CDR3 length: 16 residues. CDR3 DNA sequence: TGTGCCAGCTCACGCCGTCCGACAGGGACTAATGAAAAACTGTTTTTT. Translating it yields CASSRRPTGTNEKLFF.

This clonotype was counted between two and nine times. This chain links TRBV7-2 with TRBJ2-1, with D possibly TRBD2 on 6 matching bases. The germline gives CDR1 SGHTA, CDR2 FQGNSA. The CDR3 contains 14 residues. Trimming left V 4 bases short and J 5 bases short, with 12 bases between. The CDR3 sequence is CASSWRGRDNEQFF. The DNA for the CDR3 is TGTGCCAGCAGCTGGCGGGGCCGCGACAATGAGCAGTTCTTC.

The chain uses TRBV3-1 and TRBJ2-6; D gene unclear. CDR3 length: 14 residues. The V and J ends lost 4 bases and 4 bases respectively, with 8 bases between them. The germline CDR1 and CDR2 sequences are LGHDT and YNNKEL (reference sequence). CDR3 nucleotides: TGTGCCAGCAGCCTATCGCTCGGGGCCAACGTCCTGACTTTC. It encodes CASSLSLGANVLTF.

The chain combines TRBV12-3 or TRBV12-4 with TRBJ2-3; 8 nucleotides line up with TRBD2. The CDR3 length is 20 residues. The J segment lost 2 bases and the V segment lost 2 bases, leaving 18 bases of the junction unmatched. CDR3 in DNA: TGTGCCAGCAGTTTATTTTTGGCGGGAGGCGCCAAGAGGATCACAGATACGCAGTATTTT. It yields the protein CASSLFLAGGAKRITDTQYF.

There are many counts of this clonotype. The V and J genes are TRBV28 and TRBJ2-3, with D perhaps matching TRBD2 (7 bases). CDR1 is MDHEN, CDR2 SYDVKM, per germline. This CDR3 region has 18 residues. Trimming took off 3 bases at V and 0 bases at J, with 19 bases between the two ends. The CDR3 here is CASSLEWTGGSSTDTQYF. The CDR3 DNA sequence: TGTGCCAGCAGTTTGGAGTGGACGGGGGGCTCTAGCACAGATACGCAGTATTTT.

There are a few counts of this clonotype. This chain links TRBV6-2 or TRBV6-3 with TRBJ2-1; D possibly corresponds to TRBD2 (6 bases). Germline CDR1 MNHEY, CDR2 SVGEGT. V was shortened by 6 bases and J by 7 bases, with 13 bases between the two germline ends. The CDR3 extends over 13 amino acids. CDR3 sequence (DNA): TGTGCCAGCAGAAGAATGAGCGGGAATGAGCAGTTCTTC. Protein: CASRRMSGNEQFF.

The chain uses TRBV5-1 and TRBJ2-1; TRBD1 aligns across 10 bases. The CDR3 spans 17 residues. Trimming removed 1 base from V and 4 bases from J; junction bases left unmatched: 8. Germline CDR1 reads SGHRS; CDR2 reads YFSETQ. CDR3 in amino acids: CASSLSGTGASYNEQFF. The CDR3 DNA is TGCGCCAGCAGCTTGTCAGGGACAGGGGCCTCGTACAATGAGCAGTTCTTC.

In this sample, this clonotype turned up many times. This rearrangement joins TRBV7-2 to TRBJ2-2; no clear D gene. The CDR3 is 14 residues long. Germline CDR1 and CDR2: SGHTA and FQGNSA. Trimming cost V 6 bases and J 3 bases, with 11 bases left between them. The CDR3 protein is CASSFYGYTGELFF. CDR3 bases: TGTGCCAGCAGTTTTTACGGGTACACCGGGGAGCTGTTTTTT. The whole variable domain, remainder taken from reference TRBV7-2 and TRBJ2-2, is GAGVSQSPSNKVTEKGKDVELRCDPISGHTALYWYRQSLGQGLEFLIYFQGNSAPDKSGLPSDRFSAERTGGSVSTLTIQRTQQEDSAVYLCASSFYGYTGELFFGEGSRLTVL.

This chain uses TRBV7-2 with TRBJ2-3, with D maybe TRBD2 (5 bases). The germline CDR1 and CDR2 sequences are SGHTA and FQGNSA. The CDR3 contains 16 residues. Deletions cut 4 bases from V and 6 bases from J, with 20 bases between. For the CDR3, the DNA is TGTGCCAGCAGCTCAGACCGGGGTGGTCGTTGGGATACGCAGTATTTT. Translated, it gives CASSSDRGGRWDTQYF.

The chain couples TRBV7-2 to TRBJ2-3, with D possibly called TRBD1 or TRBD2 (5 bases each). From germline, CDR1 is SGHTA and CDR2 FQGNSA. This CDR3 comprises 12 residues. Trimming took 4 bases from V and 15 from J, leaving 17 bases between them. The CDR3 bases are TGTGCCAGCAGCTCCTTGGGGACCCAGCGTTATTTT. As protein: CASSSLGTQRYF.

In this sample, this clonotype turned up once. V is TRBV12-5 and J is TRBJ1-5, with D unresolved. V lost 0 bases, J lost 1 base, and 10 bases lay in between. The CDR3 covers 16 residues. From germline, CDR1 is LGHNT and CDR2 FRNRAP. CDR3 region: CASGLVLGRSNQPQHF. The CDR3 DNA reads TGTGCTAGTGGTTTGGTACTAGGTAGGAGCAATCAGCCCCAGCATTTT.

CDR3 amino acids: CASTKGLAGGFSYEQYF. Written as DNA, the CDR3 is TGTGCCAGTACCAAGGGGCTAGCGGGAGGGTTCTCCTACGAGCAGTACTTC. The chain recombines TRBV19 with TRBJ2-7; TRBD2 agrees at 12 bases. The germline CDR1 and CDR2 sequences are LNHDA and SQIVND (reference sequence). The CDR3 runs 17 residues. V was pared by 7 bases and J by 0 bases, with 10 bases of the junction left unmatched.

The chain combines TRBV5-3 with TRBJ2-1; D may correspond to TRBD1 or TRBD2 (5 bases each). TRBV5-3 is sorted into the ORF group, with uncertain function. The CDR3 runs 15 residues. Deletions cut 8 bases from V and 1 base from J, with 16 bases between. The CDR3 sequence: CASSAGDGSYNEQFF. The CDR3 DNA sequence: TGTGCCAGCAGCGCCGGGGACGGGTCCTACAATGAGCAGTTCTTC.

This clonotype came up a few times. The V call is TRBV28, the J call TRBJ1-4, with D unclear. This CDR3 is built from 14 residues. V dropped 5 bases and J dropped 8 bases, with 15 bases sitting between them. The germline V gene encodes CDR1 MDHEN and CDR2 SYDVKM. CDR3 DNA: TGTGCCAGCAGTGAAACACGAGTCGGGGAAAAACTGTTTTTT. Encoded protein: CASSETRVGEKLFF.

The table lists this clonotype with a few counts. The chain recombines TRBV7-6 with TRBJ2-1; 10 bases line up with TRBD2. The V segment lost 0 bases and the J segment 7 bases; nucleotides outside the gene matches: 12. Per the germline V gene, CDR1 is SGHVS and CDR2 is FNYEAQ. This CDR3 spans 18 amino acids. The CDR3 DNA follows: TGTGCCAGCAGCTTAGCCTACCGGGGTAGCGGGAGGAAAAATGAGCAGTTCTTC. It is translated as CASSLAYRGSGRKNEQFF.

J is TRBJ2-5 and V is TRBV11-2; 7 nucleotides line up with TRBD2. CDR1 SGHAT and CDR2 FQNNGV come from the germline V gene. The CDR3 contains 15 residues. J was trimmed by 5 bases and V by 5 bases; bases with no gene match: 11. CDR3 nucleotide sequence: TGTGCCAGCAGCCGTGGGGGGGACCCTGGGGAGACCCAGTACTTC. It translates to CASSRGGDPGETQYF.

Here the CDR3 DNA reads TGTGCCAGCAGTTTTCGGCAGGGGGCGAGGTATTCACCCCTCCACTTT. This translates into CASSFRQGARYSPLHF. The chain combines TRBV27 with TRBJ1-6, with TRBD1 matching 8 bases. Losses at the gene ends were 3 bases for V and 8 bases for J; bases not matched to a gene: 9. Germline V CDR1 and CDR2: MNHEY, SMNVEV (reference sequence). The CDR3 has 16 residues.

The chain combines TRBV7-9 with TRBJ2-3; D is undetermined. Germline lookup yields CDR1 SEHNR and CDR2 FQNEAQ (reference sequence). V was shortened by 8 bases and J by 0 bases, with 9 bases between the two germline ends. The CDR3 extends over 13 amino acids. As DNA, the CDR3 is TGTGCCAGCCTCTCGGCAAGCACAGATACGCAGTATTTT. Its protein is CASLSASTDTQYF.

This clonotype was observed a handful of times. The V and J genes are TRBV7-2 and TRBJ2-7, with 7 bases lining up with TRBD2. The CDR3 loop spans 14 amino acids. The junction had 5 bases not matched to a gene; V was cut back by 5 bases and J by 1 base. In germline, CDR1 is SGHTA, CDR2 FQGNSA. The CDR3 protein is CASSRPGRSYEQYF. CDR3 nucleotides: TGTGCCAGCAGCAGACCCGGGAGGTCCTACGAGCAGTACTTC.

This clonotype was counted a few times. The V and J genes are TRBV7-9 and TRBJ1-4; a possible D gene is TRBD1 (5 bases). Between the trimmed V and J ends, which lost 6 bases and 6 bases, there was a span of 8 bases. CDR1 and CDR2 (germline): SEHNR, FQNEAQ (reference sequence). There are 12 residues in the CDR3. The CDR3 sequence is CASSLGDEKLFF. The CDR3 coding sequence is TGTGCCAGCAGTTTGGGGGATGAAAAACTGTTTTTT.

The chain recombines TRBV6-8 with TRBJ2-2; D uncertain. The CDR3 is made up of 13 amino acids. Germline V gene data show CDR1 as MNHGY and CDR2 as SAAAGT. Trimming removed 7 bases from V and 2 bases from J, with 8 bases in between. Here the CDR3 DNA reads TGTGCCAGCACTAACCCAAACACCGGGGAGCTGTTTTTT. It yields the protein CASTNPNTGELFF.

This clonotype was picked up a small number of times. The genes are TRBV6-1 and TRBJ2-1; 8 nucleotides match TRBD2. This CDR3 contains 16 residues. Germline CDR1 is MNHNS and CDR2 is SASEGT. V was clipped by 5 bases and J by 2 bases; unmatched bases: 8. CDR3 region: CASSKHGTRAYNEQFF. The CDR3 region has the DNA TGTGCCAGCAGTAAACACGGGACTAGGGCCTACAATGAGCAGTTCTTC.

DNA of the CDR3: TGTGCCAGCCACCCGGGACCGACGTCTAACTATGGCTACACCTTC. Its translation is CASHPGPTSNYGYTF. The chain is built from TRBV12-3 or TRBV12-4 and TRBJ1-2, with D tentatively TRBD1 (5 bases). V was pared by 8 bases and J by 0 bases, with 16 bases between. This CDR3 comprises 15 residues.

This sequence joins TRBV7-2 and TRBJ2-7; 7 bases agree with TRBD2. Germline CDR1 and CDR2: SGHTA and FQGNSA. Losses at the gene ends were 3 bases for V and 5 bases for J; bases not matched to a gene: 7. The CDR3 totals 14 residues. DNA for the CDR3: TGTGCCAGCAGCTTCGGGGGAGGGAGTAACGAGCAGTACTTC. Translation: CASSFGGGSNEQYF. The full variable domain, in which reference TRBV7-2 and TRBJ2-7 provide the parts outside the CDR3, is GAGVSQSPSNKVTEKGKDVELRCDPISGHTALYWYRQSLGQGLEFLIYFQGNSAPDKSGLPSDRFSAERTGGSVSTLTIQRTQQEDSAVYLCASSFGGGSNEQYFGPGTRLTVT.